The 23 T cell receptor beta chains below all came from one sample that was sequenced in a study of long-term antiretroviral therapy in people with HIV. Researchers report immunoSEQ v3.0 was run at survey level. Measured with immunoSEQ multiplex PCR; TCRdb has only the in-frame clones, and not every one. The sample has about 30,000 clones; 93% are singletons. The specimen was unsorted PBMCs, collected roughly 6.5 years after starting antiretroviral therapy. The origin of the receptors is a woman between 35 and 50 years old with HIV.

The chain combines TRBV29-1 with TRBJ1-1; maybe TRBD1 (6 bases). The CDR3 extends over 13 amino acids. V was clipped by 4 bases and J by 7 bases, with 16 bases between them. Per germline, CDR1 SQVTM and CDR2 ANQGSEA. CDR3 bases: TGCAGCGTTGCCCGTGGACAGCTCTTTGAAGCTTTCTTT. Translating gives CSVARGQLFEAFF.

J is TRBJ2-1 and V is TRBV6-6, with 9 nucleotides matching TRBD2. Germline trimming cut 5 bases from V and 0 bases from J; bases unmatched to any gene: 2. The V gene's germline CDR1 is MNHNY and CDR2 SVGAGI (reference sequence). CDR3 size: 15 residues. The CDR3 DNA reads as TGTGCCAGCAGTCCGCGGGGGGGCTCCTACAATGAGCAGTTCTTC. It translates to CASSPRGGSYNEQFF.

The chain uses TRBV5-1 and TRBJ2-5; 9 nucleotides align to TRBD1. Germline assignment: CDR1 SGHRS and CDR2 YFSETQ. The CDR3 has 15 amino acids. V lost 4 bases and J lost 2; bases outside the gene matches: 6. CDR3 coding DNA: TGCGCCAGCAGCCCCGGGACAGGGTCGCAAGAGACCCAGTACTTC. Translation gives CASSPGTGSQETQYF.

CDR3 protein: CASSKRGREGNEQFF. The CDR3 coding sequence is TGTGCCAGCAGCAAGCGGGGGAGGGAGGGCAATGAGCAGTTCTTC. The chain links TRBV9 to TRBJ2-1; TRBD2 aligns across 8 bases. Trimming cost V 4 bases and J 6 bases; bases outside gene matches: 9. Germline V CDR1 and CDR2: SGDLS, YYNGEE. The CDR3 length is 15 residues.

For the CDR3, the DNA is TGCGCCAGCAGCCAAGAAGCAACTAGCGGGGGGGCCTCCGGGGAGCTGTTTTTT. Its protein is CASSQEATSGGASGELFF. V usage is TRBV4-1 and J usage is TRBJ2-2; 13 positions agree with TRBD2. Germline V CDR1 and CDR2: MGHRA, YSYEKL. There are 18 residues in the CDR3. With 0 bases clipped from V and 6 bases from J, the junction kept 7 bases outside the gene matches.

The J gene is TRBJ2-2, the V gene TRBV7-3; D unclear. The length of the CDR3 is 16 residues. Germline V lookup: CDR1 SGHTA, CDR2 FQGTGA. V lost 2 bases and J 5 bases, leaving 15 bases between the germline ends. In DNA form, the CDR3 reads TGTGCCAGCAGCTTATCGGGCAGCCTTTTGACCGGGGAGCTGTTTTTT. Encoded protein: CASSLSGSLLTGELFF.

The CDR3 nucleotides are TGTGCCAGCAGAAGGACGGTGTTAGCCAAAAACATTCAGTACTTC. Its protein product is CASRRTVLAKNIQYF. The J gene is TRBJ2-4, the V gene TRBV6-5; D ambiguous. Germline V lookup: CDR1 MNHEY, CDR2 SVGAGI. The CDR3 length is 15 residues. Trimming pared 6 bases from V and 0 bases from J, leaving 12 bases between.

V is TRBV15 and J is TRBJ2-1, with TRBD1 matching over 7 bases. From germline, CDR1 is LNHNV and CDR2 YYDKDF (reference sequence). V lost 1 base to trimming and J lost 2 bases; unmatched junction nucleotides: 5. The length of the CDR3 is 16 residues. The CDR3 DNA reads TGTGCCACCAGCAGAGGACGACAGGGAACCTACAATGAGCAGTTCTTC. Residues: CATSRGRQGTYNEQFF. Full variable domain (remainder filled in from reference TRBV15 and TRBJ2-1): DAMVIQNPRYQVTQFGKPVTLSCSQTLNHNVMYWYQQKSSQAPKLLFHYYDKDFNNEADTPDNFQSRRPNTSFCFLDIRSPGLGDTAMYLCATSRGRQGTYNEQFFGPGTRLTVL.

The rearrangement links TRBV5-1 to TRBJ1-1; 8 nucleotides agree with TRBD1. The CDR3 totals 14 residues. Germline-derived CDR1 and CDR2 are SGHRS and YFSETQ. J was trimmed by 5 bases and V by 4 bases; bases with no gene match: 7. The CDR3 sequence: CASSATGGRTEAFF. CDR3 sequence (DNA): TGCGCCAGCAGCGCCACAGGGGGGAGGACTGAAGCTTTCTTT.

This chain joins TRBV7-9 and TRBJ2-1; D remains ambiguous. The CDR3 covers 14 residues. Trimming left V 4 bases short and J 9 bases short, with 16 bases between. The germline gives CDR1 SEHNR, CDR2 FQNEAQ (reference sequence). CDR3 nucleotides: TGTGCCAGCAGCTCCCGAAAAGGTTTGAGTGAGCAGTTCTTC. Protein: CASSSRKGLSEQFF.

The chain uses TRBV30 and TRBJ1-5, with a weak D call TRBD1 (5 bases). The CDR3 spans 15 residues. V shed 1 base and J shed 5 bases, with 15 bases lying between them. Germline V gene lookup returns CDR1 GTSNPN and CDR2 SVGIG (reference sequence). The CDR3: CAWSGGTLGDQPQHF. The CDR3 DNA reads as TGTGCCTGGAGTGGAGGGACTTTAGGTGATCAGCCCCAGCATTTT.

The rearrangement joins TRBV5-4 to TRBJ2-7; 7 nucleotides agree with TRBD1. Per germline, CDR1 SGHNT and CDR2 YYREEE (reference sequence). The trim removed 1 base at V and 6 bases at J, leaving 7 bases unmatched. This CDR3 contains 14 residues. The CDR3 DNA reads TGTGCCAGCAGCTTGACAGGGGATCTTGGCGAGCAGTACTTC. Its translation is CASSLTGDLGEQYF.

The genes are TRBV19 and TRBJ1-6; 9 bases align to TRBD1. The CDR3 loop spans 15 amino acids. Trimming cost V 7 bases and J 9 bases; bases outside gene matches: 10. Per the germline V gene, CDR1 is LNHDA and CDR2 is SQIVND (reference sequence). The CDR3 sequence is CASTSKGQGGSPLHF. The CDR3 bases are TGTGCCAGTACTTCAAAGGGACAGGGAGGTTCACCCCTCCACTTT.

The chain carries TRBV10-2 and TRBJ1-2; D unclear. Germline CDR1 is WSHSY and CDR2 is SAAADI. Trimming pared 4 bases from V and 4 bases from J, leaving 13 bases between. This CDR3 is 14 amino acids long. CDR3 coding DNA: TGCGCCAGCAGTGGAAGCAGCATCTCCTATGGCTACACCTTC. It translates to CASSGSSISYGYTF.

The chain uses TRBV6-1 and TRBJ1-1; 8 nucleotides match TRBD1. V lost 2 bases and J lost 1; bases outside the gene matches: 9. Per the germline V gene, CDR1 is MNHNS and CDR2 is SASEGT. The CDR3 covers 17 residues. The CDR3 sequence is CASSEPQGAGANTEAFF. In DNA, the CDR3 is TGTGCCAGCAGTGAACCCCAGGGGGCAGGGGCGAACACTGAAGCTTTCTTT.

In this sample, this clone turned up once. The chain uses TRBV5-5 and TRBJ2-3; D is undetermined. The germline gives CDR1 SGHKS, CDR2 YYEKEE (reference sequence). The CDR3 is 14 amino acids. The V and J ends lost 7 bases and 1 base respectively, with 13 bases between them. CDR3 residues: CASSRSLGTDTQYF. In nucleotides, the CDR3 is TGTGCCAGCTCGAGATCCTTGGGCACAGATACGCAGTATTTT.

The rearrangement uses TRBV5-8 and TRBJ2-3, with D possibly being TRBD2 (6 bases). V was shortened by 2 bases and J by 1 base, with 11 bases between the two germline ends. Germline lookup yields CDR1 SGHTS and CDR2 YDEGEE. This CDR3 is built from 15 residues. The CDR3 here is CASSFRTGGTDTQYF. The DNA of the CDR3 is TGTGCCAGCAGCTTTCGCACGGGGGGCACAGATACGCAGTATTTT. Full variable domain (missing parts from reference TRBV5-8 and TRBJ2-3): EAGVTQSPTHLIKTRGQQATLRCSPISGHTSVYWYQQALGLGLQFLLWYDEGEERNRGNFPPRFSGRQFPNYSSELNVNALELEDSALYLCASSFRTGGTDTQYFGPGTRLTVL.

This clone was counted once. The chain carries TRBV11-3 and TRBJ2-7; tentatively, D is TRBD2 (6 bases). V was clipped by 5 bases and J by 6 bases, with 20 bases between them. The V gene's germline CDR1 is SGHNT and CDR2 YENEEA. The CDR3 is made up of 15 amino acids. The chain's CDR3 is CASSPDGEALSEQYF. The DNA for the CDR3 is TGTGCCAGCAGCCCGGACGGGGAGGCCCTGTCCGAGCAGTACTTC.

The rearrangement links TRBV9 to TRBJ2-3; D may be TRBD2 (5 bases). The CDR3 contains 15 residues. The germline gives CDR1 SGDLS, CDR2 YYNGEE. V was cut by 0 bases and J by 0 bases, with 8 bases left in between. The CDR3 DNA follows: TGTGCCAGCAGCGTAGACGGCGGGAGCACAGATACGCAGTATTTT. Protein product: CASSVDGGSTDTQYF.

The rearrangement uses TRBV18 and TRBJ1-4; D call uncertain. V shed 5 bases and J shed 7 bases, with 8 bases lying between them. This CDR3 has 12 amino acids. The germline V gene encodes CDR1 KGHSH and CDR2 LQKENI. The CDR3 coding sequence is TGTGCCAGCTCAGCATCGGGTGAAAAACTGTTTTTT. Its translation: CASSASGEKLFF. Together with reference TRBV18 and TRBJ1-4, the CDR3 gives the full variable domain: NAGVMQNPRHLVRRRGQEARLRCSPMKGHSHVYWYRQLPEEGLKFMVYLQKENIIDESGMPKERFSAEFPKEGPSILRIQQVVRGDSAAYFCASSASGEKLFFGSGTQLSVL.

The V and J genes are TRBV9 and TRBJ2-5; TRBD2 matches at 13 bases. Trimming cost V 0 bases and J 0 bases; bases outside gene matches: 8. This CDR3 has 19 amino acids. Germline loops: CDR1 SGDLS, CDR2 YYNGEE. The CDR3 protein is CASSVGRTSGGTYQETQYF. CDR3 nucleotides: TGTGCCAGCAGCGTAGGAAGGACTAGCGGGGGAACGTACCAAGAGACCCAGTACTTC.

V and J are TRBV30 and TRBJ2-5; D not certain. Per the germline V gene, CDR1 is GTSNPN and CDR2 is SVGIG (reference sequence). The V gene lost 2 bases and the J gene lost 2 bases, with 9 bases spanning the gap. This CDR3 comprises 13 residues. For the CDR3, the DNA is TGTGCCTGGAGTACCCACACACAAGAGACCCAGTACTTC. As protein: CAWSTHTQETQYF.

This rearrangement joins TRBV7-9 to TRBJ1-3; perhaps TRBD1 as D (6 bases). Germline assignment: CDR1 SEHNR and CDR2 FQNEAQ (reference sequence). V dropped 3 bases and J dropped 0 bases, with 12 bases sitting between them. This CDR3 is built from 16 residues. CDR3 sequence (DNA): TGTGCCAGCAGCTTTACTACAGGGTTCTCTGGAAACACCATATATTTT. Translating gives CASSFTTGFSGNTIYF.